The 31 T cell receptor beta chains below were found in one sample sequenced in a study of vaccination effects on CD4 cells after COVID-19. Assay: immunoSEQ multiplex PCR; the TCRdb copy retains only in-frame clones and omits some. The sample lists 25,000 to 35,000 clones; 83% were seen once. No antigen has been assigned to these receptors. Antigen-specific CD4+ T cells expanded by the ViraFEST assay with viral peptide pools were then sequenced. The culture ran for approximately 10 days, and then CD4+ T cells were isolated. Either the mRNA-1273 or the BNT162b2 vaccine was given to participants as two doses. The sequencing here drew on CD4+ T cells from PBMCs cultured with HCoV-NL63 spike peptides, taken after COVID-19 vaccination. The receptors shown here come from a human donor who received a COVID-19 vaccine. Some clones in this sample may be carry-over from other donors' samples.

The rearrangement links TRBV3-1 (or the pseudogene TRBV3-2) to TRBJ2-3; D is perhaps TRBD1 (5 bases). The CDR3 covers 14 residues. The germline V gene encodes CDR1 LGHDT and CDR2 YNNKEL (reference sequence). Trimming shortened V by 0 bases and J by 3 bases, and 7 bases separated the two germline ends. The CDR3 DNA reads TGTGCCAGCAGCCAAGATCCAGGGACAGATACGCAGTATTTT. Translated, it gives CASSQDPGTDTQYF.

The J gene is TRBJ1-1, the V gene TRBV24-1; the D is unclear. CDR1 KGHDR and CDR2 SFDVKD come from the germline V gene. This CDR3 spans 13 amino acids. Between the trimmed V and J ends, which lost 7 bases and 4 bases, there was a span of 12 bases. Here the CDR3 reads CATREARATEAFF. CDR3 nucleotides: TGTGCCACCAGGGAGGCCCGAGCCACTGAAGCTTTCTTT.

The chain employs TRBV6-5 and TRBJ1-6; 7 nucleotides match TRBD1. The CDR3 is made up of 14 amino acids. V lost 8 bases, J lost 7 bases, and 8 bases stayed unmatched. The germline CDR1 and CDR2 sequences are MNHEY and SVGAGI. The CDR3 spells CASRWTGVNSPLHF. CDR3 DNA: TGTGCCAGCCGTTGGACAGGAGTAAATTCACCCCTCCACTTT.

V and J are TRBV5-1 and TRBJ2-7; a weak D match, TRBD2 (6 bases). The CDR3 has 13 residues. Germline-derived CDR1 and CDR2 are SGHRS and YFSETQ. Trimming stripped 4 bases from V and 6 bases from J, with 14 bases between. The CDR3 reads CASSRLLGGEQYV. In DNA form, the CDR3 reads TGCGCCAGCAGCCGGCTCTTGGGGGGCGAGCAGTACGTC.

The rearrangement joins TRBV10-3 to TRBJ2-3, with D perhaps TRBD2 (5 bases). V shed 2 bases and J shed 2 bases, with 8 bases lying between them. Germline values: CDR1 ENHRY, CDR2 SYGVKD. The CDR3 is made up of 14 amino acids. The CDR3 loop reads CAISEGGPTDTQYF. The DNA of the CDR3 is TGTGCCATCAGTGAGGGAGGTCCCACAGATACGCAGTATTTT.

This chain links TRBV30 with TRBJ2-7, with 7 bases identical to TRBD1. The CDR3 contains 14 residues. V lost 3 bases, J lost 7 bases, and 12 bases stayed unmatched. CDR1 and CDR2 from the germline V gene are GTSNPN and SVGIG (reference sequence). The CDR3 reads CAWRKTGSSGEQYV. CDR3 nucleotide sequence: TGTGCCTGGAGGAAGACAGGGTCATCGGGGGAGCAGTACGTC.

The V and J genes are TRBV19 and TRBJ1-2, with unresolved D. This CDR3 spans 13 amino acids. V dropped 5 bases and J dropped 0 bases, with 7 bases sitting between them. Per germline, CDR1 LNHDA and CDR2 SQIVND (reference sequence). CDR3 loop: CASSLITNYGYTF. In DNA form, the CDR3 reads TGTGCCAGTAGTCTTATTACTAACTATGGCTACACCTTC. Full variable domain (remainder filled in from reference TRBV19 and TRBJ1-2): DGGITQSPKYLFRKEGQNVTLSCEQNLNHDAMYWYRQDPGQGLRLIYYSQIVNDFQKGDIAEGYSVSREKKESFPLTVTSAQKNPTAFYLCASSLITNYGYTFGSGTRLTVV.

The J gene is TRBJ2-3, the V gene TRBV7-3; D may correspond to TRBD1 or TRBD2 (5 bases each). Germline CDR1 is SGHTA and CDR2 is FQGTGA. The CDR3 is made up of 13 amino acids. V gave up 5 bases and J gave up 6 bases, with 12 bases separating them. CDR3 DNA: TGTGCCAGCAGCCCGGGGACCGGCGATACGCAGTATTTT. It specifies CASSPGTGDTQYF.

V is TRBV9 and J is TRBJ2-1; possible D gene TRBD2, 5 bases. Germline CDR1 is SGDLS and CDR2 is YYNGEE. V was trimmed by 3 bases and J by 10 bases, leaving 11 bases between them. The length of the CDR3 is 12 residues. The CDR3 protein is CASSELPGEQFF. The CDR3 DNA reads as TGTGCCAGCAGCGAACTTCCGGGGGAGCAGTTCTTC.

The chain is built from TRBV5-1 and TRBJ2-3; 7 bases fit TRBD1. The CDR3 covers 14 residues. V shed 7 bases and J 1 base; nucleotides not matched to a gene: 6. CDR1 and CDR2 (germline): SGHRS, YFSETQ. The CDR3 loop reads CASGRTGGTDTQYF. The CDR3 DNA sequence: TGCGCCAGCGGCCGGACAGGCGGCACAGATACGCAGTATTTT.

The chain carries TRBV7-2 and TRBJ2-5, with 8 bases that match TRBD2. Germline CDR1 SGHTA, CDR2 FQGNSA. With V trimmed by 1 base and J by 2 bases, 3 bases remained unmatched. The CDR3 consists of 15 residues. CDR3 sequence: CASSLGGGPQETQYF. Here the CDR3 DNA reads TGTGCCAGCAGCTTAGGCGGGGGGCCACAAGAGACCCAGTACTTC.

The CDR3 sequence is CASSLYRTNSYNEQFF. CDR3 bases: TGTGCCAGCAGCTTATACAGGACAAACTCCTACAATGAGCAGTTCTTC. The chain is built from TRBV7-2 and TRBJ2-1, with D maybe TRBD1 (5 bases). CDR1 and CDR2 (germline): SGHTA, FQGNSA. CDR3 length: 16 amino acids. V lost 2 bases to trimming and J lost 0 bases, with 11 bases between them.

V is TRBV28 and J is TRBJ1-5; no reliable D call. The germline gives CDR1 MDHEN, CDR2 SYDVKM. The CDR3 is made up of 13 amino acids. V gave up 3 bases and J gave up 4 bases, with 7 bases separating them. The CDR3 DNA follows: TGTGCCAGCAGTTTTCAGCGTAATCAGCCCCAGCATTTT. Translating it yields CASSFQRNQPQHF.

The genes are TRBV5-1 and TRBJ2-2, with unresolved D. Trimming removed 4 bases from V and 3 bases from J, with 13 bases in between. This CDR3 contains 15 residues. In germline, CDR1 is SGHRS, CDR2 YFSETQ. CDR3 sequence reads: CASSPESADTGELFF. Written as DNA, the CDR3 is TGCGCCAGCAGCCCGGAGTCGGCGGACACCGGGGAGCTGTTTTTT. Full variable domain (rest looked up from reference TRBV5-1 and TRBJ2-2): KAGVTQTPRYLIKTRGQQVTLSCSPISGHRSVSWYQQTPGQGLQFLFEYFSETQRNKGNFPGRFSGRQFSNSRSEMNVSTLELGDSALYLCASSPESADTGELFFGEGSRLTVL.

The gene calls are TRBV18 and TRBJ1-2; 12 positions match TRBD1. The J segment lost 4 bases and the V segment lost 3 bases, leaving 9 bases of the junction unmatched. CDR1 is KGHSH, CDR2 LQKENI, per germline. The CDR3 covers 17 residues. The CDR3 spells CASSPTGTGGVSYGYTF. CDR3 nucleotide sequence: TGTGCCAGCTCACCTACCGGGACAGGGGGCGTAAGCTATGGCTACACCTTC. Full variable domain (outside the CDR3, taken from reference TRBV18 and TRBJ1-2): NAGVMQNPRHLVRRRGQEARLRCSPMKGHSHVYWYRQLPEEGLKFMVYLQKENIIDESGMPKERFSAEFPKEGPSILRIQQVVRGDSAAYFCASSPTGTGGVSYGYTFGSGTRLTVV.

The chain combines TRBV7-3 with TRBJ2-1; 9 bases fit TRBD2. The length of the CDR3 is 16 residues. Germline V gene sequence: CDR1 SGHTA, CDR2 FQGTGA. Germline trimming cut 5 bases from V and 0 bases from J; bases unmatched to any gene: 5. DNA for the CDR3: TGTGCCAGCAGCCCAAGCGGGGGGAGCTCCTACAATGAGCAGTTCTTC. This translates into CASSPSGGSSYNEQFF.

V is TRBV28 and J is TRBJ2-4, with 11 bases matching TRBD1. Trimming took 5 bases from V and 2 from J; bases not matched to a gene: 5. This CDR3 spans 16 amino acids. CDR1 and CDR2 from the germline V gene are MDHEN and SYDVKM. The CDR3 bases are TGTGCCAGCAGTGGACAGGGGGCGCGGACCAAAAACATTCAGTACTTC. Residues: CASSGQGARTKNIQYF.

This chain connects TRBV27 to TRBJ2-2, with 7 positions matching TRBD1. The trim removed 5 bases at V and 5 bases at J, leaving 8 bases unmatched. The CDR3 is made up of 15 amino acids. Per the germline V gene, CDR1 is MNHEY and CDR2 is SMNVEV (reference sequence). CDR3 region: CASSQTGRVTGELFF. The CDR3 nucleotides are TGTGCCAGCAGTCAGACAGGGAGAGTGACCGGGGAGCTGTTTTTT.

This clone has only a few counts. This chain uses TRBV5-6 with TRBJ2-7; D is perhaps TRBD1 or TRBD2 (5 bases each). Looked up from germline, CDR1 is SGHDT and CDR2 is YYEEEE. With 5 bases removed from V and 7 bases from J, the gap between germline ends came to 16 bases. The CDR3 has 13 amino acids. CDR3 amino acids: CASRAAPGLEQYV. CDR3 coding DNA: TGTGCCAGCAGAGCTGCTCCGGGGCTGGAGCAGTACGTC.

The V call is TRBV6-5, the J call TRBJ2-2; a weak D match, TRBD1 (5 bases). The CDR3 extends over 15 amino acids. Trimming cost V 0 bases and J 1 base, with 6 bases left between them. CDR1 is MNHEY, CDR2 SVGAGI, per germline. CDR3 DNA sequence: TGTGCCAGCAGTTACTCGACAGTGAACACCGGGGAGCTGTTTTTT. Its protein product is CASSYSTVNTGELFF.

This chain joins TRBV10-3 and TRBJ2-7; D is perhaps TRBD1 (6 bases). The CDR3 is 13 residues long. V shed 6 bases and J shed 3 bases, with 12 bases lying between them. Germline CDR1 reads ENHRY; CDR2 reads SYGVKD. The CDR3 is CAISERTDYEQYV. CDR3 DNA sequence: TGTGCCATCAGCGAGAGGACAGACTACGAGCAGTACGTC.

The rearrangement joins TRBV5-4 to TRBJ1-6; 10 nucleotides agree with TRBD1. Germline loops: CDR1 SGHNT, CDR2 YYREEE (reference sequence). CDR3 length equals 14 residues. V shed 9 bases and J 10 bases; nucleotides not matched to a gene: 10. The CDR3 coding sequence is TGTGCCACCGCGCCGGGACAGGGGCGCTCACCCCTCCACTTT. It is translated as CATAPGQGRSPLHF.

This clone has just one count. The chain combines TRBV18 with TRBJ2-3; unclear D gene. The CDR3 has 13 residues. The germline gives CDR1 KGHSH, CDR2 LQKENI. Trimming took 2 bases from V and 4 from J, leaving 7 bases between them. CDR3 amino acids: CASSPRSADTQYF. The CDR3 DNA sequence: TGTGCCAGCTCACCAAGGTCGGCAGATACGCAGTATTTT.

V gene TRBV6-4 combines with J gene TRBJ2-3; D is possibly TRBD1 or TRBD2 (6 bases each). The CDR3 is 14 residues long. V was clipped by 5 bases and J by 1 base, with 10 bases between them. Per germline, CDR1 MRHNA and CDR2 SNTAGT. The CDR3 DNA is TGTGCCAGCAGTTTGAGGGGGGGCACAGATACGCAGTATTTT. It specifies CASSLRGGTDTQYF.

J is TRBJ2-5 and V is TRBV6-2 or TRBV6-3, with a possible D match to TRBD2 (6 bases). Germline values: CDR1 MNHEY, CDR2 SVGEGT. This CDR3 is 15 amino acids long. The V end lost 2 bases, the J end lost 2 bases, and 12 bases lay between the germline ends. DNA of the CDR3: TGTGCCAGCAGTTACAAGGCAGGAGGGCAAGAGACCCAGTACTTC. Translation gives CASSYKAGGQETQYF.

In DNA, the CDR3 is TGCGCCAGCAGCCCCAGGGGGACTCGGACAGATACGCAGTATTTT. Amino acids: CASSPRGTRTDTQYF. The chain employs TRBV5-1 and TRBJ2-3, with D perhaps TRBD1 (7 bases). The CDR3 extends over 15 amino acids. The germline V gene has CDR1 SGHRS and CDR2 YFSETQ. Trimming removed 4 bases at V and 3 bases at J, with 15 bases between.

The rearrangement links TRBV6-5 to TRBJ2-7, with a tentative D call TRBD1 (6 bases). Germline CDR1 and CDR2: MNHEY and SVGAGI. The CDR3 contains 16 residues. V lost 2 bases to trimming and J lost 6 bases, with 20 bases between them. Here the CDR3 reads CASSYRNPGQGGEQYV. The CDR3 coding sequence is TGTGCCAGCAGTTACCGTAACCCGGGACAAGGAGGCGAGCAGTACGTC.

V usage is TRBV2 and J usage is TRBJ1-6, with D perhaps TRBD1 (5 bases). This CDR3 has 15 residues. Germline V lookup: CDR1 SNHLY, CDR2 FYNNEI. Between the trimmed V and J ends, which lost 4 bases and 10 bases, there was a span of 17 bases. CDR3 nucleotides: TGTGCCAGCAGTGTCGCACCGTCGGGGGACTCACCCCTCCACTTT. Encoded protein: CASSVAPSGDSPLHF.

DNA of the CDR3: TGTGCCAGCAGTGACCTCCCGAGCTCTGGGGCCAACGTCCTGACTTTC. Translating it yields CASSDLPSSGANVLTF. The chain links TRBV25-1 to TRBJ2-6; no firm D call. The CDR3 length is 16 residues. Between the trimmed V and J ends, which lost 3 bases and 0 bases, there was a span of 9 bases. Germline CDR1 is MGHDK and CDR2 is SYGVNS.

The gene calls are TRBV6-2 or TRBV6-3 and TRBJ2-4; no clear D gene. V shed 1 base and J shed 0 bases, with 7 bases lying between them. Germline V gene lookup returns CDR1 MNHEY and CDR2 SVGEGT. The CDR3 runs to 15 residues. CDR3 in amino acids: CASSYLSVAKNIQYF. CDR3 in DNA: TGTGCCAGCAGTTACTTGTCGGTAGCCAAAAACATTCAGTACTTC.

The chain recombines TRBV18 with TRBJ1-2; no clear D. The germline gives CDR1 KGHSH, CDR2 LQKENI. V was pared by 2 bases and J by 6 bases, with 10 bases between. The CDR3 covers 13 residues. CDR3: CASSPRPDHGYTF. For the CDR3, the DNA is TGTGCCAGCTCACCAAGACCAGATCATGGCTACACCTTC.